This T cell receptor beta chain was sequenced for a study of T-cell reconstitution after alpha-beta-depleted transplantation in children. Overall study findings and caveats: Among T cells one year after transplant, newly produced cells accounted for most counts and diversity. High day-60 TCRbeta diversity in some patients came from surviving recipient T cells and thymic progenitors. By about two months after transplant, alpha-beta T cells reportedly arose from several hundred graft clones that had expanded.

TCRbeta library construction was performed incorporating unique molecular identifiers. TCRdb re-analysed the PCR reads in MiXCR, keeping a single row per CDR3 protein. The table lists over 100,000 distinct CDR3 sequences, under 13% of them singletons. As for this clonotype: The antigen is not known.

The V gene's germline CDR1 is MDHEN and CDR2 SYDVKM. This CDR3 is 15 amino acids long. Trimming removed 3 bases from V and 2 bases from J; junction bases left unmatched: 6. This receptor was identified in a boy aged 2 to 10 with acute lymphoblastic leukemia, due to receive a stem cell transplant. Sequenced material: PBMCs, taken before TCRalphabeta/CD19-depleted stem cell transplant. The chain couples TRBV28 to TRBJ2-7, with 8 bases identical to TRBD2. The chain's CDR3 is CASSLVGGDTYEQYF. CDR3 nucleotide sequence: TGTGCCAGCAGTTTGGTCGGGGGGGACACCTACGAGCAGTACTTC.